This T cell receptor beta chain was recorded in a study of brain T cells in children with intractable seizures (dated by TCRdb to the early 2020s). Looking at the study overall: Resected brain tissue from approximately 55 pediatric epilepsy surgery cases was first screened for immune gene transcripts using a NanoString immunology panel. Of the approximately 12 selected surgery cases, pre-surgery blood was also sequenced for eight, so four had brain tissue only.

Of note for this clone: It lacks a known antigen. It has no much larger one-base neighbor in the sample; base qualities were not kept.

The full study reports these points: Sequencing depth differed between pre- and post-surgery blood, so clones missing from the pre-surgery sample may reflect undersampling. Viral specificity was inferred solely from CDR3 sequence similarity, and the HCMV serostatus of the patients was not known.

The immunoSEQ assay was used to generate TCR beta chain sequences from genomic DNA. The source study handled its data this way. CDR3 sequences not starting with the conserved framework cysteine at position 104 were manually removed. Clonality was calculated as one minus the normalized Shannon's Diversity Index, with values ranging from 0 (maximal diversity) to 1 (oligoclonal). Differences in the frequency of the same CDR3 between samples, such as brain versus blood, were assessed with chi-squared comparison-of-proportions tests. Public clonotypes were identified through searches of immuneACCESS, and similarity to known antiviral clonotypes was evaluated with the VDJdb browser. Here the immuneACCESS table is served through TCRdb, limited to in-frame sequences with V and J called. Missing clones are a known gap in these copies; in checked studies unresolved V genes cover under half, and the rest lacks a known reason. The V and J calls and clone size come from that table; D and trimming were worked out from the DNA. The sample profile shows 65,000 to 85,000 clones; 85% to 95% of them were found once. Jointly, the top ten make up less than 2% of the sample.

This specimen's time point label, interpreted: resected brain tissue, or blood drawn just prior to surgery. The surgery cases with the highest brain T cell transcript signatures were chosen for TCR beta chain sequencing of brain tissue, and also of blood when blood was available. Before surgery, the patients had been given at least one anti-epileptic drug. The TCR-sequenced patients were children whose drug-resistant epilepsy was caused by tuberous sclerosis complex, focal cortical dysplasia, Rasmussen encephalitis or hemimegalencephaly. The Monarch genomic DNA purification kit was used to extract bulk genomic DNA from unsorted brain tissue and whole blood. V was cut back by 6 bases and J by 3 bases, leaving a gap of 8 bases between them. CDR1 is given as SNHLY and CDR2 as FYNNEI, both from the germline V gene. Reading from cysteine to phenylalanine, the CDR3 counts 12 amino acids. Only the CDR3 DNA is retained, 36 bases long and in frame from the first base.

The chain joins TRBV2 to TRBJ2-5, with the D segment possibly TRBD1 or TRBD2, each aligning over 5 bases. Sequenced material: peripheral blood, taken at surgery. This sequence was found in a boy younger than two with tuberous sclerosis and intractable seizures. The CDR3 region: CASRGVEETQYF. The nucleotide sequence reads TGTGCCAGCAGGGGGGTCGAAGAGACCCAGTACTTC.